A single sample gave rise to the 18 T cell receptor beta chains below, sequenced in a study of cytomegalovirus exposure and HLA in healthy donors. PCR used 60 Vbeta primers and 13 Jbeta primers. Libraries were prepared by immunoSEQ multiplex PCR; TCRdb keeps only in-frame clonotypes and omits some of them. Of about 94,000 clones in the sample, 74% were seen once. The sequenced sample consisted of PBMCs. The source is a man aged 25-45 years in good health and CMV-seropositive.

The chain has TRBV4-2 and TRBJ1-1, with TRBD1 as a possible D gene (5 bases). The CDR3 runs 12 residues. V lost 0 bases and J 6 bases, leaving 5 bases between the germline ends. CDR1 is LGHNA, CDR2 YNFKEQ, per germline. The CDR3 region has the DNA TGTGCCAGCAGCCAAGACAGGGCTGAAGCTTTCTTT. Amino acids: CASSQDRAEAFF.

In its sample, this clone was seen a few times. The rearrangement uses TRBV6-5 and TRBJ2-7, with D tentatively TRBD1 (6 bases). V was trimmed by 7 bases and J by 0 bases, leaving 16 bases between them. CDR1 and CDR2 (germline): MNHEY, SVGAGI. The CDR3 contains 15 residues. The DNA for the CDR3 is TGTGCCAGCATTTCCTGGACAGAAAGCTCCTACGAGCAGTACTTC. Residues: CASISWTESSYEQYF.

The chain joins TRBV29-1 to TRBJ2-2; 11 bases match TRBD2. V shed 5 bases, J shed 3 bases, and the junction held 2 bases outside the gene matches. The CDR3 sequence is 14 residues long. From germline, CDR1 is SQVTM and CDR2 ANQGSEA. CDR3 loop: CSVLGLADTGELFF. DNA for the CDR3: TGCAGCGTTCTGGGACTAGCGGACACCGGGGAGCTGTTTTTT.

This clone was found a few times. The chain has TRBV28 and TRBJ1-5; D perhaps matches TRBD1 (6 bases). The CDR3 has 19 amino acids. Germline-derived CDR1 and CDR2 are MDHEN and SYDVKM. The V and J ends lost 5 bases and 0 bases respectively, with 23 bases between them. CDR3 sequence: CASSPATGVGANSNQPQHF. CDR3 nucleotide sequence: TGTGCCAGCAGTCCAGCGACAGGCGTTGGGGCGAATAGCAATCAGCCCCAGCATTTT.

The genes are TRBV4-2 and TRBJ2-7; TRBD2 aligns across 11 bases. Germline V gives CDR1 LGHNA, CDR2 YNFKEQ. The CDR3 is made up of 16 amino acids. Trimming took 0 bases from V and 4 from J; bases not matched to a gene: 5. CDR3 nucleotides: TGTGCCAGCAGCCAAGAAGGGGCTAGCGGGAGGTACGAGCAGTACTTC. Translating it yields CASSQEGASGRYEQYF.

The genes are TRBV5-8 and TRBJ1-6, with D perhaps matching TRBD1 (6 bases). CDR1 is SGHTS, CDR2 YDEGEE, per germline. The CDR3 spans 15 residues. V was trimmed by 0 bases and J by 2 bases, leaving 6 bases between them. The CDR3 DNA sequence: TGTGCCAGCAGCTTGGACAGGGCCTATAATTCACCCCTCCACTTT. This translates into CASSLDRAYNSPLHF. Full variable domain (remainder filled in from reference TRBV5-8 and TRBJ1-6): EAGVTQSPTHLIKTRGQQATLRCSPISGHTSVYWYQQALGLGLQFLLWYDEGEERNRGNFPPRFSGRQFPNYSSELNVNALELEDSALYLCASSLDRAYNSPLHFGNGTRLTVT.

V gene TRBV19 combines with J gene TRBJ2-2; weak D call: TRBD1 (6 bases). Deletions cut 6 bases from V and 4 bases from J, with 24 bases between. Germline CDR1 LNHDA, CDR2 SQIVND (reference sequence). CDR3 length equals 18 residues. The CDR3 region is CASSLTGLGLRGTGELFF. CDR3 sequence (DNA): TGTGCCAGTAGCCTTACAGGGTTAGGGCTACGCGGCACCGGGGAGCTGTTTTTT.

The chain carries TRBV7-8 and TRBJ2-1, with a tentative D call TRBD2 (7 bases). The CDR3 extends over 14 amino acids. Trimming took 3 bases from V and 9 from J, leaving 15 bases between them. Germline loops: CDR1 SGHVS, CDR2 FQNEAQ. The CDR3 region has the DNA TGTGCCAGCAGCTTTTTTAGGGGGGAGGGTGAGCAGTTCTTC. It codes for CASSFFRGEGEQFF.

The DNA of the CDR3 is TGTGCCAGTACTCGCTTACAGGGTAATCAGCCCCAGCATTTT. This sequence encodes CASTRLQGNQPQHF. The chain joins TRBV19 to TRBJ1-5, with TRBD1 as a possible D gene (6 bases). Germline V gene data show CDR1 as LNHDA and CDR2 as SQIVND (reference sequence). This CDR3 contains 14 residues. Trimming took off 7 bases at V and 4 bases at J, with 14 bases between the two ends.

This rearrangement joins TRBV27 to TRBJ1-1; the D gene is possibly TRBD1 (6 bases). Germline V gene sequence: CDR1 MNHEY, CDR2 SMNVEV (reference sequence). CDR3 size: 13 residues. The ends were cut back, 3 bases at V and 5 bases at J, with 10 bases in the middle. Written as DNA, the CDR3 is TGTGCCAGCAGTTTGACGAGGGGGACTGAAGCTTTCTTT. Translating gives CASSLTRGTEAFF.

The V call is TRBV5-4, the J call TRBJ2-7; 7 bases match TRBD2. The V gene end was trimmed by 4 bases and the J gene end by 0 bases; junction bases not matched to a gene: 7. The CDR3 sequence is 15 residues long. Germline loops: CDR1 SGHNT, CDR2 YYREEE (reference sequence). For the CDR3, the DNA is TGTGCCAGCAGCCCGGACCCGGGGGGCTCCTACGAGCAGTACTTC. Encoded protein: CASSPDPGGSYEQYF.

The J gene is TRBJ1-2, the V gene TRBV4-1, with a possible D match to TRBD1 (6 bases). The ends were cut back, 1 base at V and 8 bases at J, with 8 bases in the middle. Germline CDR1 reads MGHRA; CDR2 reads YSYEKL. The length of the CDR3 is 12 residues. CDR3 protein: CASSQAGGGYTF. The CDR3 DNA reads as TGCGCCAGCAGCCAAGCGGGGGGCGGCTACACCTTC.

This clone came up a few times. The J gene is TRBJ1-4, the V gene TRBV4-2; 8 nucleotides match TRBD1. The ends lost 0 bases at V and 7 bases at J; junction bases unmatched: 4. From germline, CDR1 is LGHNA and CDR2 YNFKEQ. This CDR3 is built from 15 residues. CDR3 residues: CASSQERGTGEKLFF. The CDR3 DNA reads as TGTGCCAGCAGCCAAGAGCGAGGGACAGGTGAAAAACTGTTTTTT.

The chain joins TRBV4-1 to TRBJ1-1; perhaps TRBD1 as D (6 bases). The CDR3 has 16 amino acids. Trimming pared 0 bases from V and 2 bases from J, leaving 13 bases between. Germline-derived CDR1 and CDR2 are MGHRA and YSYEKL. The CDR3 spells CASSQDPGTLNTEAFF. CDR3 nucleotide sequence: TGCGCCAGCAGCCAAGACCCCGGGACACTAAACACTGAAGCTTTCTTT.

V is TRBV7-6 and J is TRBJ2-5; 7 nucleotides align to TRBD2. J gave up 0 bases and V 3 bases, and 10 bases lay outside the gene matches. Germline V gene data show CDR1 as SGHVS and CDR2 as FNYEAQ. CDR3 length: 17 residues. This CDR3 is CASSLKLGAGYQETQYF. DNA of the CDR3: TGTGCCAGCAGCTTGAAACTAGGAGCGGGGTACCAAGAGACCCAGTACTTC.

The genes are TRBV5-6 and TRBJ2-7; D is ambiguous. The germline V and J ends were trimmed by 3 bases and 9 bases, with 16 bases remaining between them. CDR1 SGHDT and CDR2 YYEEEE come from the germline V gene. The CDR3 has 13 residues. CDR3 in DNA: TGTGCCAGCAGCTCCCGACAACCCCGTGGGCAGTACTTC. It is translated as CASSSRQPRGQYF.

The genes are TRBV4-2 and TRBJ2-3; D might be TRBD2 (7 bases). V lost 0 bases and J lost 0, with 13 bases in between. Germline V gives CDR1 LGHNA, CDR2 YNFKEQ. The CDR3 contains 17 residues. The CDR3 sequence: CASSQDAAGASTDTQYF. CDR3 coding DNA: TGTGCCAGCAGCCAAGATGCCGCGGGGGCTAGCACAGATACGCAGTATTTT.

V gene TRBV9 combines with J gene TRBJ2-2; TRBD1 might be the D (7 bases). Germline CDR1 and CDR2: SGDLS and YYNGEE. The ends were cut back, 2 bases at V and 3 bases at J, with 11 bases in the middle. The CDR3 extends over 15 amino acids. CDR3 in amino acids: CASSVSGGYTGELFF. In DNA form, the CDR3 reads TGTGCCAGCAGCGTTTCAGGGGGGTACACCGGGGAGCTGTTTTTT.